Below are 8 T cell receptor beta chains sequenced from a single sample in a study of blood T cells in healthy people across ages. Next came a second PCR, run for about 6 to 11 cycles, which used a sample-barcoded 5' primer along with a J-beta primer mix. One entry per CDR3 protein, called by TCRdb with MiXCR from the 5' RACE reads. The data show around 750,000 distinct CDR3 sequences, less than 70% seen once. The sample consisted of blood. The source of these receptors is a man older than 75 in good health.

This clonotype has only a few counts. The gene calls are TRBV27 and TRBJ1-2; TRBD1 agrees at 7 bases. This CDR3 comprises 15 residues. V lost 5 bases to trimming and J lost 8 bases; unmatched junction nucleotides: 14. CDR1 is MNHEY, CDR2 SMNVEV, per germline (reference sequence). The CDR3 region has the DNA TGTGCCAGCAGTACACGCGGACAGGCCACGACAGGCTACACCTTC. Translated, it gives CASSTRGQATTGYTF.

The sample holds a few counts of this clonotype. The chain recombines TRBV20-1 with TRBJ2-5; D is ambiguous. The closer fit of TRBJ2-7 to the DNA end suggests the J call may be wrong. This CDR3 has 13 amino acids. CDR1 and CDR2 (germline): DFQATT, SNEGSKA (reference sequence). As DNA, the CDR3 is TGCAGTGCTAGAGATGGTCGCGGTGTCGAGCAGTACTTC. This encodes CSARDGRGVEQYF.

The rearrangement joins TRBV7-8 to TRBJ2-4; no reliable D call. CDR1 SGHVS and CDR2 FQNEAQ come from the germline V gene. The CDR3 covers 13 residues. V was clipped by 1 base and J by 6 bases, with 7 bases between them. In DNA form, the CDR3 reads TGTGCCAGCAGCTTAGGGCCTCTAAACATTCAGTACTTC. This gives the protein CASSLGPLNIQYF.

The CDR3 sequence: CASSSGLAGGRGEQFF. CDR3 in DNA: TGCGCCAGCAGCTCGGGACTAGCGGGAGGCCGGGGAGAGCAGTTCTTC. This sequence joins TRBV5-1 and TRBJ2-1; 15 nucleotides match TRBD2. This CDR3 is 16 amino acids long. V trimming: 3 bases; J trimming: 10 bases; junction bases outside the gene matches: 8. In germline, CDR1 is SGHRS, CDR2 YFSETQ.

CDR3 sequence: CASSWGTNGYTF. The CDR3 DNA is TGCGCCAGCAGCTGGGGGACCAATGGCTACACCTTC. The rearrangement joins TRBV5-1 to TRBJ1-2; tentative D call: TRBD1 (5 bases). Germline values: CDR1 SGHRS, CDR2 YFSETQ. V shed 3 bases and J shed 6 bases, with 9 bases lying between them. The CDR3 loop spans 12 amino acids.

The chain couples TRBV20-1 to TRBJ2-1, with a possible D match to TRBD2 (6 bases). Germline CDR1 reads DFQATT; CDR2 reads SNEGSKA (reference sequence). Between the trimmed V and J ends, which lost 5 bases and 4 bases, there was a span of 12 bases. This CDR3 spans 13 amino acids. CDR3 in amino acids: CSARLDLYNEQFF. In DNA, the CDR3 is TGCAGTGCTCGACTAGATTTGTACAATGAGCAGTTCTTC.

The chain employs TRBV20-1 and TRBJ1-2; tentatively, D is TRBD1 (5 bases). Trimming took off 5 bases at V and 7 bases at J, with 11 bases between the two ends. CDR3 length: 11 amino acids. Per the germline V gene, CDR1 is DFQATT and CDR2 is SNEGSKA (reference sequence). The chain's CDR3 is CSASPGCGYTF. The CDR3 DNA reads TGCAGTGCTTCCCCAGGGTGTGGCTACACCTTC.

The V call is TRBV2, the J call TRBJ2-1; D gene unclear. The CDR3 contains 12 residues. Trimming removed 6 bases from V and 5 bases from J, with 8 bases in between. Per the germline V gene, CDR1 is SNHLY and CDR2 is FYNNEI. The CDR3 loop is CASRDPDNEQFF. CDR3 nucleotide sequence: TGTGCCAGCAGGGACCCCGACAATGAGCAGTTCTTC.